This T cell receptor (beta chain) was identified in a study of T cell responses to AZD1222 COVID-19 vaccine. Findings and caveats of the study: Increased Spike-specific TCR breadth and depth were observed after two AZD1222 doses. Females made up more of the donors, who were largely white British, and clonal diversity may have come out too low. Repertoires in all cases were sampled only once the peak T cell response had passed.

A word on this clone: Its antigen is undetermined.

Germline-derived CDR1 and CDR2 are MNHEY and SMNVEV (reference sequence). The CDR3 totals 17 residues. V lost 3 bases to trimming and J lost 0 bases, with 12 bases between them. Here immunoSEQ multiplex PCR was the method, and the copy in TCRdb shows in-frame clones only, minus some. Of about 85,000 clones in the sample, just over 85% were seen once. V gene TRBV27 combines with J gene TRBJ1-6, with D unresolved. This TCR was sampled from an adult in good health. This sample comprised peripheral blood, obtained on day 0 of MenACWY control vaccination. The CDR3 DNA reads as TGTGCCAGCAGTTTCCAGACACCTAGCTCCTATAATTCACCCCTCCACTTT. It codes for CASSFQTPSSYNSPLHF.